This T cell receptor (beta chain) was obtained from a study of human T cells and chemical hapten exposure. Time point defined: patch test 2, 6 weeks after DPC sensitization. Sample treatment: therapeutic diphenylcyclopropenone sensitization with weekly scalp DPC. This clonotype was observed a handful of times. CDR1 and CDR2 (germline): SGHRS, YFSETQ. Trimming left V 0 bases short and J 4 bases short, with 10 bases between. The CDR3 has 14 residues. A single record per CDR3 protein comes from TCRdb applying MiXCR to the RACE reads. This sample has under 90,000 distinct CDR3 sequences; 7.5% to 9.5% occur once, and the top ten carry about 3.5%.

The starting material was whole blood, obtained in connection with sensitization to the hapten diphenylcyclopropenone (DPC). The sequence came from a woman aged 50 to 65 with alopecia areata. Some clones in this sample may be carry-over from other donors' samples. The V and J genes are TRBV5-1 and TRBJ1-1; D is unresolved. CDR3 residues: CASSLDGRSTEAFF. The CDR3, as DNA: TGCGCCAGCAGCTTGGATGGGAGGAGCACTGAAGCTTTCTTT.